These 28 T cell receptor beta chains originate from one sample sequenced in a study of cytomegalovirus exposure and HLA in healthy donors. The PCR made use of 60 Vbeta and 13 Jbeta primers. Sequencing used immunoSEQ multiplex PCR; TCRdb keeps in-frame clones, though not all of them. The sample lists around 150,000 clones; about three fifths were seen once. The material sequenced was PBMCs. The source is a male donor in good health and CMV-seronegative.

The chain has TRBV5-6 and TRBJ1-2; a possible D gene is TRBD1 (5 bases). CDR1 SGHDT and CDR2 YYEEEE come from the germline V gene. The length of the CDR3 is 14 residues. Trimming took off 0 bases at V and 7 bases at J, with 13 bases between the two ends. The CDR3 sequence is CASSLGAGTSGYTF. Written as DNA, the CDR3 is TGTGCCAGCAGCTTGGGTGCAGGGACTTCTGGCTACACCTTC.

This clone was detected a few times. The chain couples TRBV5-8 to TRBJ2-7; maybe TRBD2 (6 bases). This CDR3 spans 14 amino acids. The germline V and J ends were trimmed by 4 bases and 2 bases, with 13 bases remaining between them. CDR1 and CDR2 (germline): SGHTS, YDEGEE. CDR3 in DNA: TGTGCCAGCAGCAGGACGCGGGGAACCTACGAGCAGTACTTC. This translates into CASSRTRGTYEQYF.

CDR3 nucleotide sequence: TGTGCCAGTAGTATAGTACCAGATTCGGGCAATGAGCAGTTCTTC. It encodes CASSIVPDSGNEQFF. V gene TRBV19 combines with J gene TRBJ2-1; D is ambiguous. V was cut by 1 base and J by 6 bases, with 13 bases left in between. Germline loops: CDR1 LNHDA, CDR2 SQIVND (reference sequence). CDR3 length: 15 residues.

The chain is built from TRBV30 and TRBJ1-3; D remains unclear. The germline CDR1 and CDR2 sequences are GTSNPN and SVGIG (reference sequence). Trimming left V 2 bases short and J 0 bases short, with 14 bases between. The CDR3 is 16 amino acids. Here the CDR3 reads CAWSLSSAGSGNTIYF. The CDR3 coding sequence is TGTGCCTGGAGTTTATCGTCGGCGGGCTCTGGAAACACCATATATTTT.

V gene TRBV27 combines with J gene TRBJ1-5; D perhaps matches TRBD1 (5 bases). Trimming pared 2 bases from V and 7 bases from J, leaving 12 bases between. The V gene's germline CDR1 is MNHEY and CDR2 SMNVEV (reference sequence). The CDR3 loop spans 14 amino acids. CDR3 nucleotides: TGTGCCAGCAGTTTAAGCAGGGTGAACCAGCCCCAGCATTTT. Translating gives CASSLSRVNQPQHF.

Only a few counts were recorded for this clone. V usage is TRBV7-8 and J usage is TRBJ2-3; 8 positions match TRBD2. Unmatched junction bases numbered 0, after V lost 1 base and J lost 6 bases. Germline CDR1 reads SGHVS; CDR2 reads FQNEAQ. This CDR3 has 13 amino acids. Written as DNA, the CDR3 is TGTGCCAGCAGCTTAGGACTAGCGGATACGCAGTATTTT. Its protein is CASSLGLADTQYF.

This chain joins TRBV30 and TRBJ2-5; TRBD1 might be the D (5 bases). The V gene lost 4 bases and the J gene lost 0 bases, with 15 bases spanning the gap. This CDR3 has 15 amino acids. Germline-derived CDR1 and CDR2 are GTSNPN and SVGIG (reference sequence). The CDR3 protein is CAWNRPAGNQETQYF. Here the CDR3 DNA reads TGTGCCTGGAATCGTCCGGCAGGGAACCAAGAGACCCAGTACTTC.

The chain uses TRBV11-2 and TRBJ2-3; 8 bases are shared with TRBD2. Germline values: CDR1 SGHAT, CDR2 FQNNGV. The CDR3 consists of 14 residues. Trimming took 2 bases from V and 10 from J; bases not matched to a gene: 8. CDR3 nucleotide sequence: TGTGCCAGCAGCTTACCGGGACTAGAATTAGCGCAGTATTTT. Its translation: CASSLPGLELAQYF.

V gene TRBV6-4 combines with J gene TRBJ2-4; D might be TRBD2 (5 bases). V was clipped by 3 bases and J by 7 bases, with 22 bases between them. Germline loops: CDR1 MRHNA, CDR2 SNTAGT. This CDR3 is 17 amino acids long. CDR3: CASSEGVGLLLDNIQYF. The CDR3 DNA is TGTGCCAGCAGTGAGGGAGTTGGACTCCTACTAGATAACATTCAGTACTTC.

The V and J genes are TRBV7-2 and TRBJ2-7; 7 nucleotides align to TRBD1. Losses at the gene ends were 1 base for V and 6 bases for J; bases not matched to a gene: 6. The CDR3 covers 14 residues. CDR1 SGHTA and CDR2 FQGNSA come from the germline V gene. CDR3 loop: CASSLGEGASEQYF. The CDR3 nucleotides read TGTGCCAGCAGCTTAGGTGAGGGGGCCAGCGAGCAGTACTTC.

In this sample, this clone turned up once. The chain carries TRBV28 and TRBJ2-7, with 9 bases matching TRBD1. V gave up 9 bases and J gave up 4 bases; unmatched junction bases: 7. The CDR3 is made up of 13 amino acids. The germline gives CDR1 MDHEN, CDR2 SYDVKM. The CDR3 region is CASNAGTGYEQYF. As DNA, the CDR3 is TGTGCCAGTAACGCCGGGACAGGGTACGAGCAGTACTTC.

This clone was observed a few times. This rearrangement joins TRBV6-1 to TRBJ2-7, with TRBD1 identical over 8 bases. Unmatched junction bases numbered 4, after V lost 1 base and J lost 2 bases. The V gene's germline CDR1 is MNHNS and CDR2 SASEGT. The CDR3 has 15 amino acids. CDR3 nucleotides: TGTGCCAGCAGTGAAGGGACAGGGAAGACCTACGAGCAGTACTTC. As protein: CASSEGTGKTYEQYF.

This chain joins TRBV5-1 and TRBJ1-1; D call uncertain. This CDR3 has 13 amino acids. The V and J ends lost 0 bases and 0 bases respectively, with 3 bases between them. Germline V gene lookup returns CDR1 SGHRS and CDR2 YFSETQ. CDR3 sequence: CASSLVMNTEAFF. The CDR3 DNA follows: TGCGCCAGCAGCTTGGTCATGAACACTGAAGCTTTCTTT.

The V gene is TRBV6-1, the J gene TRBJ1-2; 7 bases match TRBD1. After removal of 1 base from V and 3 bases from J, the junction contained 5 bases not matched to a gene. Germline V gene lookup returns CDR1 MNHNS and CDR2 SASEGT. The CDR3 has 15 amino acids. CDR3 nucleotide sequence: TGTGCCAGCAGTGAAGGAGGGGGCCGCTACTATGGCTACACCTTC. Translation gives CASSEGGGRYYGYTF.

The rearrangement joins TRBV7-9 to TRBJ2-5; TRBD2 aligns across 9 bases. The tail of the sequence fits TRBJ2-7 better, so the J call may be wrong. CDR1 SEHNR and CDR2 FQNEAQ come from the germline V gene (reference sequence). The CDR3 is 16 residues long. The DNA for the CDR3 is TGTGCCAGCAGCTTAGGCCTGCGGGGGGGCCTAAACGAGCAGTACTTC. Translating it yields CASSLGLRGGLNEQYF.

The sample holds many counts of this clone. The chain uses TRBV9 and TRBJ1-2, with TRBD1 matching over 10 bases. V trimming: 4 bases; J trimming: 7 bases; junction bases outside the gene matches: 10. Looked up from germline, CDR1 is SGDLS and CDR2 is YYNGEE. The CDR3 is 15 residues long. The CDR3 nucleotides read TGTGCCAGCAGCCCAACGACAGGGGGCTTGAGTGGCTACACCTTC. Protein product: CASSPTTGGLSGYTF.

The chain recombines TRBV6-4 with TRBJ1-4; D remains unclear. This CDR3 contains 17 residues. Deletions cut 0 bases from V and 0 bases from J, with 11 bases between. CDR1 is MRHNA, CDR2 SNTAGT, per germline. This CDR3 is CASSDSTVAATNEKLFF. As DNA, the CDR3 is TGTGCCAGCAGTGACTCGACGGTAGCCGCAACTAATGAAAAACTGTTTTTT.

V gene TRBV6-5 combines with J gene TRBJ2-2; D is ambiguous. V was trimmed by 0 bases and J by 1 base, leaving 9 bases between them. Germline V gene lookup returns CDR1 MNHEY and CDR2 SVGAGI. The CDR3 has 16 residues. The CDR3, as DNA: TGTGCCAGCAGTTACTCGACGCCGGGGAACACCGGGGAGCTGTTTTTT. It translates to CASSYSTPGNTGELFF.

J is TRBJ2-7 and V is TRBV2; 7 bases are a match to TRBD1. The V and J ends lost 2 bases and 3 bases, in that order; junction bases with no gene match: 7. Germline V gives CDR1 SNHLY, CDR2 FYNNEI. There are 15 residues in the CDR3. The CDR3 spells CASSETSGQIYEQYF. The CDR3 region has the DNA TGTGCCAGCAGTGAAACTTCGGGACAGATCTACGAGCAGTACTTC.

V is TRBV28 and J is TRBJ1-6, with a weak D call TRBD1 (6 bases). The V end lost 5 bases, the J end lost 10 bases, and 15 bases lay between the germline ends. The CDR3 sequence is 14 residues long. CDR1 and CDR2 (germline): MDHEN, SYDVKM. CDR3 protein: CASSQQGSVSPLHF. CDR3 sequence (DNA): TGTGCCAGCAGTCAGCAGGGGTCGGTATCACCCCTCCACTTT. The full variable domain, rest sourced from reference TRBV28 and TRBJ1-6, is DVKVTQSSRYLVKRTGEKVFLECVQDMDHENMFWYRQDPGLGLRLIYFSYDVKMKEKGDIPEGYSVSREKKERFSLILESASTNQTSMYLCASSQQGSVSPLHFGNGTRLTVT.

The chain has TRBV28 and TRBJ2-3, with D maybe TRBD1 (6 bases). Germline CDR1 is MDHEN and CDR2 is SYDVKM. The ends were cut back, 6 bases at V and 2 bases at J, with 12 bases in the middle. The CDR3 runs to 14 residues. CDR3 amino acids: CASSYTGPTDTQYF. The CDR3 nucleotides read TGTGCCAGCAGCTATACAGGGCCCACAGATACGCAGTATTTT.

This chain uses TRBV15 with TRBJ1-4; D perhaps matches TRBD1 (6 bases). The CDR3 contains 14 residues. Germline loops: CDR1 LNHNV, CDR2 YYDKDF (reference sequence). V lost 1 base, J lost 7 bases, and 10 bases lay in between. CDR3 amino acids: CATSRGGGSEKLFF. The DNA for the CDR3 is TGTGCCACCAGCAGAGGTGGGGGCAGTGAAAAACTGTTTTTT.

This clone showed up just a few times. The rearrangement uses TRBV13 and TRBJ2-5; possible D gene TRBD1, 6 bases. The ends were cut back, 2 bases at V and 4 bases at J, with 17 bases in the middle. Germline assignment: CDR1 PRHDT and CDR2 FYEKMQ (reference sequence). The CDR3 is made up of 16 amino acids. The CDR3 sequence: CASSLSRAPGAETQYF. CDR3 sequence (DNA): TGTGCCAGCAGCTTAAGCCGGGCCCCAGGGGCAGAGACCCAGTACTTC.

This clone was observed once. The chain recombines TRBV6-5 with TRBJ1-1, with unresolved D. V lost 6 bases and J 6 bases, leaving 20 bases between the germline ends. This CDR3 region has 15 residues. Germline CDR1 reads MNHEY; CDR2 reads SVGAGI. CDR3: CASSSDWSLVAEAFF. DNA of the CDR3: TGTGCCAGCAGCTCCGACTGGAGCCTTGTCGCTGAAGCTTTCTTT.

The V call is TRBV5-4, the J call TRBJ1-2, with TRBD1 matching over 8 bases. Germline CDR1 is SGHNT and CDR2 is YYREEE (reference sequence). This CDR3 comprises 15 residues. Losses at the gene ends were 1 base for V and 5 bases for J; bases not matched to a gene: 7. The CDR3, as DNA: TGTGCCAGCAGCTTGAGGGGGGGGACAGGTTATGGCTACACCTTC. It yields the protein CASSLRGGTGYGYTF.

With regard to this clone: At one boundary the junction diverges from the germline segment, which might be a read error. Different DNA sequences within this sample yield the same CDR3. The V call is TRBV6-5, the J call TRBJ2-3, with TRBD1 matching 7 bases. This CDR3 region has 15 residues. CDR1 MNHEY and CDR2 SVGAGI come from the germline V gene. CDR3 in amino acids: CASSKLRQGTDTQYF. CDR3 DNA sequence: TGTGCCAGCAGTAAACTTCGACAGGGAACAGATACACAGTATTTT.

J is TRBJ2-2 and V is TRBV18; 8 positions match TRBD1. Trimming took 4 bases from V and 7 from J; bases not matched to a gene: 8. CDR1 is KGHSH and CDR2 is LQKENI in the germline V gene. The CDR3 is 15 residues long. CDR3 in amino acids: CASSRGQEVGGELFF. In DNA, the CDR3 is TGTGCCAGCTCACGGGGACAGGAGGTTGGCGGGGAGCTGTTTTTT. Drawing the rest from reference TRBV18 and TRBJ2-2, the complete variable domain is NAGVMQNPRHLVRRRGQEARLRCSPMKGHSHVYWYRQLPEEGLKFMVYLQKENIIDESGMPKERFSAEFPKEGPSILRIQQVVRGDSAAYFCASSRGQEVGGELFFGEGSRLTVL.

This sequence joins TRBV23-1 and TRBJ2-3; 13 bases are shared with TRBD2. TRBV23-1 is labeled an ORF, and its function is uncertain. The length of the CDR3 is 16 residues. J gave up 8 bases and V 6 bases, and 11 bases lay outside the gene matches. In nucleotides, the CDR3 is TGCGCCAGCAGCCGAGGCTGGACTAGCGGGGGACCTACGCAGTATTTT. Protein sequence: CASSRGWTSGGPTQYF.